Each of the 17 T cell receptor beta chains below was sequenced from the same sample in a study of blood T cell repertoires in COVID-19. Repertoires were generated with immunoSEQ multiplex PCR, while TCRdb's copy carries only in-frame clones and drops some. The data hold about 62,000 clones, with 75% to 90% observed a single time. Sequencing was done on a sample of peripheral blood. These receptors all come from an older woman with COVID-19, enrolled during active disease.

This clone appeared once. The chain recombines TRBV19 with TRBJ2-5; TRBD1 matches at 11 bases. CDR1 is LNHDA, CDR2 SQIVND, per germline (reference sequence). The CDR3 has 16 amino acids. Losses at the gene ends were 0 bases for V and 5 bases for J; bases not matched to a gene: 5. The CDR3 coding sequence is TGTGCCAGTAGTATAGAAGGCGGGACAGGGGGGGAGACCCAGTACTTC. Its protein is CASSIEGGTGGETQYF.

V gene TRBV5-6 combines with J gene TRBJ2-7; possibly TRBD2 for D (6 bases). V gave up 0 bases and J gave up 2 bases, with 12 bases separating them. From germline, CDR1 is SGHDT and CDR2 YYEEEE. The CDR3 has 15 residues. The CDR3 reads CASSLGLAVAYEQYF. CDR3 nucleotide sequence: TGTGCCAGCAGCTTGGGCTTAGCGGTTGCCTACGAGCAGTACTTC.

The J gene is TRBJ2-3, the V gene TRBV19, with D possibly matching TRBD1 (6 bases). CDR1 LNHDA and CDR2 SQIVND come from the germline V gene (reference sequence). The CDR3 has 15 residues. The V gene lost 6 bases and the J gene lost 4 bases, with 17 bases spanning the gap. Here the CDR3 reads CASSPLGGNADTQYF. The CDR3 coding sequence is TGTGCCAGTAGCCCTCTAGGGGGTAACGCAGATACGCAGTATTTT.

The chain is built from TRBV27 and TRBJ2-1; D remains unclear. The CDR3 spans 13 residues. Germline V lookup: CDR1 MNHEY, CDR2 SMNVEV (reference sequence). The germline V and J ends were trimmed by 2 bases and 10 bases, with 12 bases remaining between them. The CDR3 nucleotides are TGTGCCAGCAGTTTAGGGCCCCCCGTAGAGCAGTTCTTC. It translates to CASSLGPPVEQFF.

This clone was counted once. The rearrangement uses TRBV5-1 and TRBJ2-6; weak D call: TRBD2 (6 bases). Trimming took off 5 bases at V and 4 bases at J, with 13 bases between the two ends. The CDR3 contains 15 residues. The V gene's germline CDR1 is SGHRS and CDR2 YFSETQ. DNA for the CDR3: TGCGCCAGCAGGACGGAGGGAGCGGGGGCCAACGTCCTGACTTTC. As protein: CASRTEGAGANVLTF.

The chain joins TRBV7-8 to TRBJ2-5, with a possible D match to TRBD1 (6 bases). This CDR3 contains 16 residues. Trimming stripped 4 bases from V and 5 bases from J, with 20 bases between. Germline assignment: CDR1 SGHVS and CDR2 FQNEAQ. DNA for the CDR3: TGTGCCAGCAGCTGGCGTGGGGGCGCCTTGGGGGAGACCCAGTACTTC. This translates into CASSWRGGALGETQYF. Filled out from reference TRBV7-8 and TRBJ2-5, the complete variable domain reads GAGVSQSPRYKVAKRGQDVALRCDPISGHVSLFWYQQALGQGPEFLTYFQNEAQLDKSGLPSDRFFAERPEGSVSTLKIQRTQQEDSAVYLCASSWRGGALGETQYFGPGTRLLVL.

The chain is built from TRBV18 and TRBJ2-1; 8 positions match TRBD2. The germline gives CDR1 KGHSH, CDR2 LQKENI. The CDR3 loop spans 15 amino acids. V lost 6 bases, J lost 2 bases, and 6 bases stayed unmatched. The CDR3 DNA follows: TGTGCCAGCTCCCCGAGCGGGAGTACCTACAATGAGCAGTTCTTC. Protein sequence: CASSPSGSTYNEQFF.

V gene TRBV3-1 (or the pseudogene TRBV3-2) combines with J gene TRBJ2-1; 8 bases agree with TRBD2. CDR1 is LGHDT and CDR2 is YNNKEL in the germline V gene (reference sequence). This CDR3 has 14 residues. V shed 4 bases, J shed 5 bases, and the junction held 4 bases outside the gene matches. CDR3 region: CASSPLAGDNEQFF. CDR3 nucleotides: TGTGCCAGCAGCCCCCTAGCGGGTGACAATGAGCAGTTCTTC.

The rearrangement links TRBV30 to TRBJ1-5; 8 nucleotides match TRBD1. The CDR3 is 18 residues long. The germline V gene encodes CDR1 GTSNPN and CDR2 SVGIG (reference sequence). The V and J ends lost 0 bases and 5 bases, in that order; junction bases with no gene match: 15. The CDR3 DNA reads as TGTGCCTGGAGTGTACTCCCGACAGGGGTGGGGGGGTATCAGCCCCAGCATTTT. This sequence encodes CAWSVLPTGVGGYQPQHF. Variable domain in full (rest from reference TRBV30 and TRBJ1-5): SQTIHQWPATLVQPVGSPLSLECTVEGTSNPNLYWYRQAAGRGLQLLFYSVGIGQISSEVPQNLSASRPQDRQFILSSKKLLLSDSGFYLCAWSVLPTGVGGYQPQHFGDGTRLSIL.

The chain employs TRBV19 and TRBJ2-7; TRBD2 agrees at 11 bases. V dropped 4 bases and J dropped 7; count of bases not matched to a gene: 6. CDR1 is LNHDA, CDR2 SQIVND, per germline (reference sequence). The CDR3 consists of 14 residues. The CDR3 DNA reads TGTGCCAGTAGTAAGGTAGCGGGAGGGCCGGAGCAGTACTTC. Translation gives CASSKVAGGPEQYF. Full variable domain (missing parts from reference TRBV19 and TRBJ2-7): DGGITQSPKYLFRKEGQNVTLSCEQNLNHDAMYWYRQDPGQGLRLIYYSQIVNDFQKGDIAEGYSVSREKKESFPLTVTSAQKNPTAFYLCASSKVAGGPEQYFGPGTRLTVT.

The rearrangement joins TRBV11-3 to TRBJ2-1; 10 bases are a match to TRBD2. After removal of 0 bases from V and 7 bases from J, the junction contained 6 bases not matched to a gene. The CDR3 totals 16 residues. Per the germline V gene, CDR1 is SGHNT and CDR2 is YENEEA. Written as DNA, the CDR3 is TGTGCCAGCAGCTTAGATGCCAGCGGGAGGGGAAATGAGCAGTTCTTC. This gives the protein CASSLDASGRGNEQFF.

This chain uses TRBV5-1 with TRBJ2-5; D not resolved. Trimming took off 2 bases at V and 0 bases at J, with 11 bases between the two ends. The CDR3 has 15 amino acids. Germline CDR1 is SGHRS and CDR2 is YFSETQ. CDR3 loop: CASSFPDLYQETQYF. CDR3 bases: TGCGCCAGCAGCTTCCCCGATCTATACCAAGAGACCCAGTACTTC. The whole variable domain, filled in from reference TRBV5-1 and TRBJ2-5, reads KAGVTQTPRYLIKTRGQQVTLSCSPISGHRSVSWYQQTPGQGLQFLFEYFSETQRNKGNFPGRFSGRQFSNSRSEMNVSTLELGDSALYLCASSFPDLYQETQYFGPGTRLLVL.

The chain employs TRBV7-8 and TRBJ2-4, with D tentatively TRBD2 (5 bases). This CDR3 is built from 15 residues. Trimming cost V 3 bases and J 2 bases, with 11 bases left between them. CDR1 SGHVS and CDR2 FQNEAQ come from the germline V gene. The CDR3 sequence: CASSFGLATKNIQYF. DNA for the CDR3: TGTGCCAGCAGCTTTGGGCTAGCAACCAAAAACATTCAGTACTTC.

The CDR3 nucleotides are TGCAGCGTTTTTATCTACAGGGGGCAGTTGAACACTGAAGCTTTCTTT. Its translation: CSVFIYRGQLNTEAFF. The chain uses TRBV29-1 and TRBJ1-1; 9 nucleotides match TRBD1. The CDR3 spans 16 residues. V shed 5 bases and J 0 bases; nucleotides not matched to a gene: 10. CDR1 SQVTM and CDR2 ANQGSEA come from the germline V gene.

V usage is TRBV6-5 and J usage is TRBJ1-5; D remains unclear. The germline V gene has CDR1 MNHEY and CDR2 SVGAGI. The CDR3 is 13 amino acids. V dropped 6 bases and J dropped 3 bases, with 9 bases sitting between them. The DNA for the CDR3 is TGTGCCAGCAGGACGGAGGTCAATCAGCCCCAGCATTTT. Translation gives CASRTEVNQPQHF.

This clone was observed a single time. The V and J genes are TRBV6-1 and TRBJ1-2; no reliable D call. Germline V CDR1 and CDR2: MNHNS, SASEGT. The CDR3 runs 14 residues. Trimming removed 2 bases at V and 4 bases at J, with 11 bases between. CDR3 sequence (DNA): TGTGCCAGCAGTGAATCAGGCAGAACCTATGGCTACACCTTC. Amino acids: CASSESGRTYGYTF.

This clone was detected only once. For the CDR3, the DNA is TGTGCCAGCAGTATTGAGGGGGCGCGGAGCACTGAAGCTTTCTTT. Amino acid sequence: CASSIEGARSTEAFF. The chain combines TRBV6-2 or TRBV6-3 with TRBJ1-1; TRBD1 aligns across 7 bases. CDR1 and CDR2 from the germline V gene are MNHEY and SVGEGT. V gave up 5 bases and J gave up 4 bases; unmatched junction bases: 10. The length of the CDR3 is 15 residues.